This entry lists 4 T cell receptor beta chains sequenced from one sample in a study of T cell responses to AZD1222 COVID-19 vaccine. Measured with immunoSEQ multiplex PCR; TCRdb has only the in-frame clones, and not every one. The repertoire holds around 210,000 clones, with less than 95% as singletons. Material: peripheral blood, obtained 28 days after the second dose of the MenACWY control vaccine. The receptors originated from an adult who received the MenACWY meningococcal vaccine as a control.

The V and J genes are TRBV7-2 and TRBJ1-3; D gene ambiguous. With 5 bases removed from V and 0 bases from J, the gap between germline ends came to 8 bases. The germline V gene encodes CDR1 SGHTA and CDR2 FQGNSA. The CDR3 is 14 residues long. CDR3 DNA: TGTGCCAGCAGCCTCCGGGGCTCTGGAAACACCATATATTTT. It is translated as CASSLRGSGNTIYF.

The CDR3: CASSRTGDQPQHF. CDR3 nucleotides: TGTGCCAGCAGCAGGACAGGGGATCAGCCCCAGCATTTT. The V call is TRBV27, the J call TRBJ1-5; 9 positions match TRBD1. The ends lost 6 bases at V and 5 bases at J; junction bases unmatched: 2. This CDR3 comprises 13 residues. Germline V gene sequence: CDR1 MNHEY, CDR2 SMNVEV (reference sequence).

The V call is TRBV6-2 or TRBV6-3, the J call TRBJ2-7; TRBD2 agrees at 7 bases. The CDR3 has 16 amino acids. J lost 6 bases, V lost 4 bases, and 15 bases had no gene match. Germline V gives CDR1 MNHEY, CDR2 SVGEGT. As DNA, the CDR3 is TGTGCCAGCAGTTTTCCAGGACTAGAGGGGACCGCCGAGCAGTACTTC. This encodes CASSFPGLEGTAEQYF.

Concerning this clone itself: Other DNA sequences from this sample encode an identical CDR3 as well. CDR3 in DNA: TGTGCCAGTAGACGGACAGGGGGCGACTATGGCTACACCTTC. Its translation: CASRRTGGDYGYTF. The rearrangement links TRBV19 to TRBJ1-2; 11 nucleotides align to TRBD1. This CDR3 has 14 residues. Germline trimming cut 6 bases from V and 3 bases from J; bases unmatched to any gene: 3. From germline, CDR1 is LNHDA and CDR2 SQIVND (reference sequence).